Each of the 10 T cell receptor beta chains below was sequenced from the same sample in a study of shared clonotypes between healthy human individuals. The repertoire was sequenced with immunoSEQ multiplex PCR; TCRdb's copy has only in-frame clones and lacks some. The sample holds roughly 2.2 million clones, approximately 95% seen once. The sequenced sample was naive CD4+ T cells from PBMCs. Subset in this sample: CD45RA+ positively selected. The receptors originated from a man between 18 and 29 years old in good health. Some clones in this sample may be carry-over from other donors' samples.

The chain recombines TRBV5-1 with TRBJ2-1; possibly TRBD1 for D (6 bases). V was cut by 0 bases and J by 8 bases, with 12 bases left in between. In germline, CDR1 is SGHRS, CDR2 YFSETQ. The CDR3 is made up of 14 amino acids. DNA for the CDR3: TGCGCCAGCAGCTTGGCCCCAGGGGACCATGAGCAGTTCTTC. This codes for CASSLAPGDHEQFF.

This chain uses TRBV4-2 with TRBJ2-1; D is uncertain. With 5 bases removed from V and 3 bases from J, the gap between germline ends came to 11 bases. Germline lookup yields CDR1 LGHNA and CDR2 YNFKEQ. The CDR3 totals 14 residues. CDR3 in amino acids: CASSDLWSYNEQFF. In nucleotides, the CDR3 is TGTGCCAGCAGCGACCTTTGGAGCTACAATGAGCAGTTCTTC.

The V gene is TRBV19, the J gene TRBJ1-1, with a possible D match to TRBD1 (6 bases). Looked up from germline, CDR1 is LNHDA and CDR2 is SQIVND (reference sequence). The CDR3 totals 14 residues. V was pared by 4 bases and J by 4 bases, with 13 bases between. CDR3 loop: CASSRERGTTEAFF. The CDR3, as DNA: TGTGCCAGTAGTAGAGAGAGGGGGACCACTGAAGCTTTCTTT.

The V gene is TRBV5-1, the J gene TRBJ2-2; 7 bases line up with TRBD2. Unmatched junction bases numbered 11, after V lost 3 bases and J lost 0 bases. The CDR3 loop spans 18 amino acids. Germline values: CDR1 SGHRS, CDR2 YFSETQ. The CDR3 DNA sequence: TGCGCCAGCAGCTCAAAGCGGGCGGGAGCGACGAACACCGGGGAGCTGTTTTTT. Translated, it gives CASSSKRAGATNTGELFF. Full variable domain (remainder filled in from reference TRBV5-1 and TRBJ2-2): KAGVTQTPRYLIKTRGQQVTLSCSPISGHRSVSWYQQTPGQGLQFLFEYFSETQRNKGNFPGRFSGRQFSNSRSEMNVSTLELGDSALYLCASSSKRAGATNTGELFFGEGSRLTVL.

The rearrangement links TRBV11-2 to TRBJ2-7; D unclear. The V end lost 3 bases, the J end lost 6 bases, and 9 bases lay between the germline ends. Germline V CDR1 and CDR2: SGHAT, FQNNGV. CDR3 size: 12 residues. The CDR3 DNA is TGTGCCAGCAGCTTCTGGTTGCCCGAGCAGTACTTC. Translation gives CASSFWLPEQYF.

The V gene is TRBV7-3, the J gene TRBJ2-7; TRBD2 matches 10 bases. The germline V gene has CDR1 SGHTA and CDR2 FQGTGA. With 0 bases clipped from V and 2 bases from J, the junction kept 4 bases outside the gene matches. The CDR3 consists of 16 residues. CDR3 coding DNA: TGTGCCAGCAGCTTAACCGGACTAGCGGACCCCTACGAGCAGTACTTC. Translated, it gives CASSLTGLADPYEQYF.

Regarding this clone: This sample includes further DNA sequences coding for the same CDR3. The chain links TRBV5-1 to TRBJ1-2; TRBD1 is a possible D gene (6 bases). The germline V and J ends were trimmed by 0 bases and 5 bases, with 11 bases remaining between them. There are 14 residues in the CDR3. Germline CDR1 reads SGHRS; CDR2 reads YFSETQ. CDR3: CASSLDGQPYGYTF. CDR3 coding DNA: TGCGCCAGCAGCTTGGACGGACAGCCGTATGGCTACACCTTC.

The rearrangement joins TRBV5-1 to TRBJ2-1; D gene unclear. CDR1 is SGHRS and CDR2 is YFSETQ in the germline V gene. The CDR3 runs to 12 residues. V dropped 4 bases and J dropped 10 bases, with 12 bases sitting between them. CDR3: CASSPLLDEQFF. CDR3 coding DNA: TGCGCCAGCAGCCCCCTTTTAGACGAGCAGTTCTTC.

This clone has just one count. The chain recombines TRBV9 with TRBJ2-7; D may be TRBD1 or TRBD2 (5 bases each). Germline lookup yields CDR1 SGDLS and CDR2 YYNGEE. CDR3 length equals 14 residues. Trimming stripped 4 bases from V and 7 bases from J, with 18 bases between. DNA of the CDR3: TGTGCCAGCAGCCCTTGGGACCGTCGGGCGGAGCAGTACTTC. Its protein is CASSPWDRRAEQYF.

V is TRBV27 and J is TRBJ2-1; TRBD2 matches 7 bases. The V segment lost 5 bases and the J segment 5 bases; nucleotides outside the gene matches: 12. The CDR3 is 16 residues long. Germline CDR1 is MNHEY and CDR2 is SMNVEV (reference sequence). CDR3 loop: CASSPLGGGWNNEQFF. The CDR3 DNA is TGTGCCAGCAGTCCCCTCGGGGGAGGGTGGAACAATGAGCAGTTCTTC.